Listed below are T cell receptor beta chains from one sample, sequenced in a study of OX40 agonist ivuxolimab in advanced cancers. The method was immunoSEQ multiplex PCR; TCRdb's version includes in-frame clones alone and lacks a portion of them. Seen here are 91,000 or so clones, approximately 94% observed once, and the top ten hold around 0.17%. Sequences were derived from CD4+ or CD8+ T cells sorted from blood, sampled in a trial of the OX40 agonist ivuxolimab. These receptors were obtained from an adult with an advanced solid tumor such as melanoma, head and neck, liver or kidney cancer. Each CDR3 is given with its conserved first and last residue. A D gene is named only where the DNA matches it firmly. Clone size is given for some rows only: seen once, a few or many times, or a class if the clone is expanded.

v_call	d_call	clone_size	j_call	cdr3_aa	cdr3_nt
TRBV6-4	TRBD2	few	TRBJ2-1	CASSQTGTSGVGQFF	TGTGCCAGCAGTCAAACCGGGACTAGCGGGGTCGGGCAGTTCTTC
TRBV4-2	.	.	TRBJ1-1	CASSQDGGGNTEAFF	TGTGCCAGCAGCCAAGATGGGGGGGGTAACACTGAAGCTTTCTTT
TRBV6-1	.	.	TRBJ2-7	CASSEAGGRGEQYF	TGTGCCAGCAGTGAAGCAGGAGGGCGGGGAGAGCAGTACTTC
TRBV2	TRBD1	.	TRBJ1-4	CASSTDRANEKLFF	TGTGCCAGCAGCACGGACAGGGCTAATGAAAAACTGTTTTTT
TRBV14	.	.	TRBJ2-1	CASSQEGRTLGDEQFF	TGTGCCAGCAGCCAAGAGGGGAGGACCTTGGGGGATGAGCAGTTCTTC
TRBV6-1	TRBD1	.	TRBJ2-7	CASSERNRQGPSYSYEQYF	TGTGCCAGCAGTGAAAGGAACCGACAGGGGCCGTCTTACTCCTACGAGCAGTACTTC
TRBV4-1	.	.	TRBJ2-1	CASSRLPLLANEQFF	TGCGCCAGCAGCCGACTCCCCCTCCTAGCCAATGAGCAGTTCTTC
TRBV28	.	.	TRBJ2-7	CASSLWRAKYF	TGTGCCAGCAGTCTTTGGAGGGCAAAATACTTC
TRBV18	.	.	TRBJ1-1	CASSPWRDTEAFF	TGTGCCAGCTCACCATGGAGGGACACTGAAGCTTTCTTT
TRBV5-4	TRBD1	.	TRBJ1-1	CASSLKTGGGTEAFF	TGTGCCAGCAGTCTTAAAACAGGGGGGGGGACTGAAGCTTTCTTT
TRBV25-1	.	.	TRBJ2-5	CASSELGTGQETQYF	TGTGCCAGCAGTGAACTGGGCACAGGGCAAGAGACCCAGTACTTC
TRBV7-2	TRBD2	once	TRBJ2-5	CASSLAFGGETQYF	TGTGCCAGCAGCTTAGCCTTCGGGGGGGAGACCCAGTACTTC
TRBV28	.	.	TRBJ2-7	CASRPSGRGAYEQYF	TGTGCCAGCAGACCCTCGGGAAGGGGAGCCTACGAGCAGTACTTC
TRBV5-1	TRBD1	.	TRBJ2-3	CASSSGQITDTQYF	TGCGCCAGCAGCTCGGGACAGATCACAGATACGCAGTATTTT
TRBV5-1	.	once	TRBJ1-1	CASSPTGKGYTEAFF	TGCGCCAGCAGCCCCACAGGGAAGGGGTACACTGAAGCTTTCTTT